These T cell receptor beta chains were read from a single sample in a study of blood T cell repertoires in COVID-19. TCRdb's table, derived via immunoSEQ multiplex PCR, lists solely in-frame clones and lacks some. Among under 250,000 clones listed, about 85% were seen once. What was sequenced was PBMCs or T cells enriched from blood (not recorded which). These receptors all come from a man aged 30 to 39 who had recovered from COVID-19. The CDR3 runs from the conserved cysteine through the conserved F or W. D genes are given only for firm matches. Rows may omit the clone size; those that give it use once, few, many or a size class.

size: NA; D: NA; J: TRBJ1-1; V: TRBV7-9; CDR3: CASSLGTVNTEAFF; DNA: TGTGCCAGCAGCTTAGGAACAGTGAACACTGAAGCTTTCTTT
size: once; D: NA; J: TRBJ1-1; V: TRBV11-2; CDR3: CASSFSLGLSNTEAFF; DNA: TGTGCCAGCAGCTTCTCTCTTGGGCTTTCGAACACTGAAGCTTTCTTT
size: once; D: TRBD2; J: TRBJ2-7; V: TRBV14; CDR3: CASSSRAGGPYEQYF; DNA: TGTGCCAGCAGCTCAAGGGCGGGGGGCCCCTACGAGCAGTACTTC
size: NA; D: NA; J: TRBJ1-1; V: TRBV28; CDR3: CASSFLRPGTEAFF; DNA: TGTGCCAGCAGTTTCCTGCGGCCTGGCACTGAAGCTTTCTTT
size: NA; D: TRBD1; J: TRBJ2-3; V: TRBV5-1; CDR3: CASSLLIRQGGTDTQYF; DNA: TGCGCCAGCAGCTTGTTAATTCGACAGGGTGGCACAGATACGCAGTATTTT
size: NA; D: NA; J: TRBJ2-7; V: TRBV7-2; CDR3: CASSLRPGVSYEQYF; DNA: TGTGCCAGCAGCTTGCGTCCGGGAGTCTCCTACGAGCAGTACTTC
size: NA; D: NA; J: TRBJ1-1; V: TRBV19; CDR3: CASSIDSLAGRTFF; DNA: TGTGCCAGTAGTATAGATTCCCTGGCAGGGAGGACTTTCTTT
size: few; D: TRBD2; J: TRBJ2-3; V: TRBV9; CDR3: CASSAGTSGPTNTDTQYF; DNA: TGTGCCAGCAGCGCCGGGACTAGCGGGCCAACCAACACAGATACGCAGTATTTT
size: once; D: NA; J: TRBJ1-2; V: TRBV9; CDR3: CASSEELYGYTF; DNA: TGTGCCAGCAGCGAGGAGTTATATGGCTACACCTTC
size: NA; D: NA; J: TRBJ1-1; V: TRBV13; CDR3: CASGWGGTNTEAFF; DNA: TGTGCCAGTGGATGGGGGGGAACAAACACTGAAGCTTTCTTT
size: NA; D: TRBD1; J: TRBJ2-5; V: TRBV7-7; CDR3: CASSQTGAETQYF; DNA: TGTGCCAGCAGCCAAACAGGGGCAGAGACCCAGTACTTC
size: NA; D: NA; J: TRBJ1-1; V: TRBV15; CDR3: CATSPQQGATEAFF; DNA: TGTGCCACCAGCCCCCAACAGGGAGCCACTGAAGCTTTCTTT
size: NA; D: NA; J: TRBJ1-3; V: TRBV7-9; CDR3: CASGLTSVPGNTIYF; DNA: TGTGCCAGCGGTCTCACGAGTGTACCGGGAAACACCATATATTTT
size: NA; D: NA; J: TRBJ2-2; V: TRBV7-9; CDR3: CASSPAGLQITGELFF; DNA: TGTGCCAGCAGCCCGGCGGGGCTCCAGATCACCGGGGAGCTGTTTTTT
size: NA; D: NA; J: TRBJ1-3; V: TRBV4-3; CDR3: CASSQDRVGVSGNTIYF; DNA: TGCGCCAGCAGCCAAGATCGGGTAGGAGTCTCTGGAAACACCATATATTTT
size: NA; D: TRBD1; J: TRBJ2-7; V: TRBV4-2; CDR3: CASSQEMDRPAYEQYF; DNA: TGTGCCAGCAGCCAAGAAATGGACAGGCCAGCCTACGAGCAGTACTTC
size: NA; D: NA; J: TRBJ1-2; V: TRBV24-1; CDR3: CATSEQTGYGYTF; DNA: TGTGCCACCAGTGAACAGACAGGCTATGGCTACACCTTC
size: NA; D: NA; J: TRBJ1-1; V: TRBV7-9; CDR3: CASSRSGIPNTEAFF; DNA: TGTGCCAGCAGCCGAAGCGGAATCCCGAACACTGAAGCTTTCTTT
size: once; D: NA; J: TRBJ1-6; V: TRBV18; CDR3: CASSPETANNSPLHF; DNA: TGTGCCAGCTCACCGGAGACGGCCAATAATTCACCCCTCCACTTT
size: NA; D: TRBD2; J: TRBJ2-3; V: TRBV7-2; CDR3: CASSPPGLAGGDTQYF; DNA: TGTGCCAGCAGCCCGCCGGGACTAGCGGGGGGAGATACGCAGTATTTT
size: NA; D: NA; J: TRBJ2-6; V: TRBV27; CDR3: CASTIQGGSGANVLTF; DNA: TGTGCCAGCACCATACAGGGGGGGAGTGGGGCCAACGTCCTGACTTTC
size: NA; D: NA; J: TRBJ2-7; V: TRBV4-2; CDR3: CASSRGSYEQYF; DNA: TGTGCCAGCAGCCGGGGCTCTTACGAGCAGTACTTC
size: NA; D: TRBD2; J: TRBJ2-3; V: TRBV5-8; CDR3: CASSLRGSGGATDTQYF; DNA: TGTGCCAGCAGCTTGCGAGGGAGCGGGGGGGCGACAGATACGCAGTATTTT
size: NA; D: NA; J: TRBJ2-1; V: TRBV27; CDR3: CASSLTESYNEQFF; DNA: TGTGCCAGCAGTCTTACAGAATCCTACAATGAGCAGTTCTTC
size: NA; D: TRBD1; J: TRBJ1-5; V: TRBV6-2/TRBV6-3; CDR3: CASSYLGTGGVQPQHF; DNA: TGTGCCAGCAGTTACCTCGGGACAGGGGGCGTTCAGCCCCAGCATTTT
size: NA; D: TRBD1; J: TRBJ2-1; V: TRBV28; CDR3: CASGQGYSYNEQFF; DNA: TGTGCCAGCGGACAGGGCTATTCCTACAATGAGCAGTTCTTC
size: NA; D: TRBD1; J: TRBJ1-5; V: TRBV28; CDR3: CASSLKLTGAVAQPQHF; DNA: TGTGCCAGCAGTTTGAAGCTAACAGGGGCGGTAGCTCAGCCCCAGCATTTT
size: few; D: TRBD2; J: TRBJ2-7; V: TRBV27; CDR3: CASSWGGNYEQYF; DNA: TGTGCCAGCTCATGGGGGGGAAACTACGAGCAGTACTTC
size: NA; D: NA; J: TRBJ2-2; V: TRBV7-2; CDR3: CASSKGGGSNTGELFF; DNA: TGTGCCAGCAGTAAAGGCGGCGGTTCGAACACCGGGGAGCTGTTTTTT
size: few; D: TRBD1; J: TRBJ1-2; V: TRBV14; CDR3: CASSQDLGTVFPYGYTF; DNA: TGTGCCAGCAGCCAAGATTTGGGGACAGTCTTCCCCTATGGCTACACCTTC
size: NA; D: NA; J: TRBJ1-1; V: TRBV7-9; CDR3: CASSFATGRGAEAFF; DNA: TGTGCCAGCAGCTTCGCCACAGGGAGGGGAGCTGAAGCTTTCTTT
size: NA; D: NA; J: TRBJ2-1; V: TRBV7-2; CDR3: CASSLGTILYNEQFF; DNA: TGTGCCAGCAGCCTAGGTACTATCCTATACAATGAGCAGTTCTTC
size: NA; D: NA; J: TRBJ2-7; V: TRBV6-5; CDR3: CASSLTETYEQYF; DNA: TGTGCCAGCAGTTTGACAGAGACCTACGAGCAGTACTTC
size: NA; D: TRBD2; J: TRBJ2-7; V: TRBV5-1; CDR3: CASSLGLAGAPPNEQYF; DNA: TGCGCCAGCAGCTTGGGGCTAGCGGGTGCCCCTCCCAACGAGCAGTACTTC
size: NA; D: TRBD1; J: TRBJ1-6; V: TRBV7-2; CDR3: CAGRTGPSSYNSPLHF; DNA: TGTGCCGGACGGACAGGGCCTAGCTCCTATAATTCACCCCTCCACTTT
size: once; D: TRBD2; J: TRBJ2-2; V: TRBV27; CDR3: CASSLTAIAGVVSRELFF; DNA: TGTGCCAGCAGTCTTACCGCCATAGCGGGGGTAGTGTCGCGGGAGCTGTTTTTT
size: few; D: TRBD1; J: TRBJ1-2; V: TRBV29-1; CDR3: CSVLGTGDGYTF; DNA: TGCAGCGTCCTGGGGACAGGCGATGGCTACACCTTC
size: NA; D: TRBD2; J: TRBJ2-3; V: TRBV15; CDR3: CATSAGGVTDTQYF; DNA: TGTGCCACCAGCGCCGGGGGGGTAACAGATACGCAGTATTTT
size: NA; D: NA; J: TRBJ1-1; V: TRBV6-2/TRBV6-3; CDR3: CASNPDSTGGTEAFF; DNA: TGTGCCAGCAACCCGGACAGCACGGGAGGGACTGAAGCTTTCTTT
size: NA; D: TRBD2; J: TRBJ2-1; V: TRBV6-2/TRBV6-3; CDR3: CASSYSLAGGEDNEQFF; DNA: TGTGCCAGCAGTTACTCGTTAGCGGGGGGTGAAGACAATGAGCAGTTCTTC
size: NA; D: TRBD1; J: TRBJ2-2; V: TRBV18; CDR3: CASSPPTTGFANTGELFF; DNA: TGTGCCAGCTCACCTCCAACGACAGGGTTTGCGAACACCGGGGAGCTGTTTTTT
size: NA; D: NA; J: TRBJ2-2; V: TRBV19; CDR3: CASDGGESNTGELFF; DNA: TGTGCCAGTGATGGCGGGGAATCGAACACCGGGGAGCTGTTTTTT
size: NA; D: TRBD1; J: TRBJ1-6; V: TRBV2; CDR3: CASSTGGHSPLHF; DNA: TGTGCCAGCAGTACAGGGGGTCACTCACCCCTCCACTTT
size: NA; D: NA; J: TRBJ1-1; V: TRBV28; CDR3: CASSPPGQPNTEAFF; DNA: TGTGCCAGCAGTCCGCCGGGACAACCAAACACTGAAGCTTTCTTT
size: NA; D: NA; J: TRBJ1-5; V: TRBV15; CDR3: CATSPAGWGQDQPQHF; DNA: TGTGCCACCAGTCCCGCGGGCTGGGGACAAGATCAGCCCCAGCATTTT
size: NA; D: TRBD2; J: TRBJ2-1; V: TRBV9; CDR3: CASSIVAGGQFF; DNA: TGTGCCAGCAGCATAGTCGCGGGAGGGCAGTTCTTC
size: NA; D: TRBD1; J: TRBJ2-5; V: TRBV7-2; CDR3: CASRDRGWQETQYF; DNA: TGTGCCAGCAGGGACAGGGGCTGGCAGGAGACCCAGTACTTC
size: NA; D: NA; J: TRBJ1-5; V: TRBV10-3; CDR3: CATQDRSNQPQHF; DNA: TGTGCCACTCAAGACAGATCCAATCAGCCCCAGCATTTT
size: once; D: NA; J: TRBJ2-6; V: TRBV5-1; CDR3: CASEPGSGANVLTF; DNA: TGCGCCAGCGAGCCGGGCTCTGGGGCCAACGTCCTGACTTTC
size: few; D: TRBD1; J: TRBJ2-3; V: TRBV27; CDR3: CASSSYRGFGGTDTQYF; DNA: TGTGCCAGCAGTTCCTACAGGGGGTTCGGGGGCACAGATACGCAGTATTTT
size: NA; D: NA; J: TRBJ2-2; V: TRBV6-6; CDR3: CASSDNPRQFASLSTGELFF; DNA: TGTGCCAGCAGCGATAACCCAAGACAGTTCGCCAGCCTCAGCACCGGGGAGCTGTTTTTT
size: NA; D: NA; J: TRBJ2-7; V: TRBV2; CDR3: CASSSSWAPYF; DNA: TGTGCCAGCAGTTCTTCTTGGGCCCCGTACTTC